The source of this T cell receptor beta chain is a study of cytomegalovirus exposure and HLA in healthy donors. The study's findings and limits: Rare TCR sequences predominated, though certain public TCRs were found in many donors. Reports described diagnosis of cytomegalovirus status by the classifier as highly specific and sensitive.

With regard to this clone: Its antigen is not known.

It was with 60 Vbeta and 13 Jbeta primers that the PCR ran. Profiled with immunoSEQ multiplex PCR; TCRdb holds only in-frame clones, not every one. The sample has 40,000 to 55,000 clones, approximately 72% seen once. The CDR3 runs to 13 residues. Germline CDR1 is MNHNY and CDR2 is SVGAGI (reference sequence). V shed 2 bases and J shed 3 bases, with 8 bases lying between them. Unrecorded immune exposures were likely, despite nominal health at sampling. The receptor was isolated from a woman aged 50 to 60 in good health and CMV-seronegative. Sequencing was carried out using PBMCs. The rearrangement joins TRBV6-6 to TRBJ2-7, with unresolved D. For the CDR3, the DNA is TGTGCCAGCAGTTACGCCCCCAGCTACGAGCAGTACTTC. It translates to CASSYAPSYEQYF.